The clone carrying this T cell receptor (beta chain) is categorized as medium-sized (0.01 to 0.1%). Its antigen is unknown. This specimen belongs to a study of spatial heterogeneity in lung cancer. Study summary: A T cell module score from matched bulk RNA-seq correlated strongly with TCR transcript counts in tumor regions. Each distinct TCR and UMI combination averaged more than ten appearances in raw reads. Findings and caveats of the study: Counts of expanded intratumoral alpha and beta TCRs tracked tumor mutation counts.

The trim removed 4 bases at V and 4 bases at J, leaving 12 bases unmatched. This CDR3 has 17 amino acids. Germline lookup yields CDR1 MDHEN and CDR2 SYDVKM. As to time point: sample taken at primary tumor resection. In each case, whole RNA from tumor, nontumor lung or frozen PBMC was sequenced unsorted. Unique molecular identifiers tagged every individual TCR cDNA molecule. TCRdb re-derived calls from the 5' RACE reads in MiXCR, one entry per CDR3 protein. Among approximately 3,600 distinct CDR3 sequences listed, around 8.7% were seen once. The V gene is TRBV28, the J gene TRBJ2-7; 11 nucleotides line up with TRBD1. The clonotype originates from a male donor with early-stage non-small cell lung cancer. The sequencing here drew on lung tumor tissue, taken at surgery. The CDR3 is CASSSNLGTGGGYEQYF. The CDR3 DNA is TGTGCCAGCAGTTCAAACCTAGGGACAGGGGGTGGGTACGAGCAGTACTTC.